These 24 T cell receptor beta chains came from one sample sequenced in a study of early T cells in non-severe SARS-CoV-2 infection. One entry per CDR3 protein results from TCRdb running MiXCR on the 5' RACE reads. The data hold about 67,000 distinct CDR3 sequences, with under 14% observed a single time. Sequencing was carried out using whole blood. The source is an adult who was a healthcare worker with PCR-confirmed SARS-CoV-2 infection or an uninfected control (not recorded which).

This clonotype was counted ten times or more. The V gene is TRBV6-2 or TRBV6-3, the J gene TRBJ2-7; 15 bases agree with TRBD2. The CDR3 extends over 18 amino acids. Germline trimming cut 5 bases from V and 4 bases from J; bases unmatched to any gene: 12. Germline V gene data show CDR1 as MNHEY and CDR2 as SVGEGT. In DNA form, the CDR3 reads TGTGCCAGCAGTCCAGGGACTAGCGGGAGGTCCCTCGAGTACGAGCAGTACTTC. This translates into CASSPGTSGRSLEYEQYF.

This clonotype was observed many times. The rearrangement uses TRBV5-5 and TRBJ2-3, with 7 bases matching TRBD1. With V trimmed by 7 bases and J by 4 bases, 9 bases remained unmatched. The CDR3 is made up of 14 amino acids. The V gene's germline CDR1 is SGHKS and CDR2 YYEKEE (reference sequence). The CDR3, as DNA: TGTGCCAGCTTAGATTACAGGGGCGCAGATACGCAGTATTTT. Translation gives CASLDYRGADTQYF.

This clonotype came up many times. In DNA form, the CDR3 reads TGCGCCAGCAGCCCATCAGTCTCACCGACCTATTCCTTCTCAGCTTTCTTT. Encoded protein: CASSPSVSPTYSFSAFF. V usage is TRBV4-1 and J usage is TRBJ1-1; D not resolved. V lost 4 bases to trimming and J lost 10 bases, with 28 bases between them. The CDR3 has 17 amino acids. Germline V gene lookup returns CDR1 MGHRA and CDR2 YSYEKL.

This chain uses TRBV20-1 with TRBJ2-2; D remains unclear. CDR3 size: 17 residues. Germline V lookup: CDR1 DFQATT, CDR2 SNEGSKA (reference sequence). The ends were cut back, 3 bases at V and 0 bases at J, with 17 bases in the middle. In DNA, the CDR3 is TGCAGTGCTAGCCTCGCATTGAACCTCGCGAACACCGGGGAGCTGTTTTTT. It is translated as CSASLALNLANTGELFF.

This chain joins TRBV29-1 and TRBJ2-7; TRBD2 is a possible D gene (6 bases). V lost 4 bases and J lost 4, with 14 bases in between. Germline V gene sequence: CDR1 SQVTM, CDR2 ANQGSEA. The CDR3 runs to 13 residues. The DNA for the CDR3 is TGCAGCGTTGCGACGGGAGTACTTTACGAGCAGTACTTC. It translates to CSVATGVLYEQYF.

This chain uses TRBV18 with TRBJ2-3, with a possible D match to TRBD2 (5 bases). Per the germline V gene, CDR1 is KGHSH and CDR2 is LQKENI. The CDR3 length is 19 residues. Trimming stripped 5 bases from V and 4 bases from J, with 28 bases between. The CDR3 protein is CASSNAYLIAIQAPDTQYF. In nucleotides, the CDR3 is TGTGCCAGCTCAAACGCCTACTTAATAGCGATCCAAGCGCCAGATACGCAGTATTTT.

The chain combines TRBV5-1 with TRBJ2-7; 7 nucleotides align to TRBD2. V lost 0 bases to trimming and J lost 4 bases; unmatched junction nucleotides: 7. The CDR3 covers 15 residues. Per germline, CDR1 SGHRS and CDR2 YFSETQ. CDR3 sequence reads: CASSLDQAGSYEQYF. The CDR3 region has the DNA TGCGCCAGCAGCTTGGATCAAGCGGGGTCTTACGAGCAGTACTTC.

This clonotype was counted between two and nine times. The CDR3 loop is CASSRTAWDEKLFF. The DNA for the CDR3 is TGTGCCAGCAGTCGGACAGCTTGGGATGAAAAACTGTTTTTT. J is TRBJ1-4 and V is TRBV6-5; D possibly corresponds to TRBD1 (6 bases). The length of the CDR3 is 14 residues. V gave up 5 bases and J gave up 6 bases, with 13 bases separating them. Germline CDR1 and CDR2: MNHEY and SVGAGI.

This clonotype was observed at least ten times. The chain joins TRBV11-2 to TRBJ1-1, with D unclear. Germline V gene sequence: CDR1 SGHAT, CDR2 FQNNGV. This CDR3 contains 13 residues. V dropped 5 bases and J dropped 12 bases, with 19 bases sitting between them. The CDR3: CASSPLLSGETFF. The DNA for the CDR3 is TGTGCCAGCAGCCCCTTGTTAAGCGGGGAGACTTTCTTT. The whole variable domain, filled in from reference TRBV11-2 and TRBJ1-1, reads EAGVAQSPRYKIIEKRQSVAFWCNPISGHATLYWYQQILGQGPKLLIQFQNNGVVDDSQLPKDRFSAERLKGVDSTLKIQPAKLEDSAVYLCASSPLLSGETFFGQGTRLTVV.

This clonotype showed up just a few times. The rearrangement uses TRBV11-3 and TRBJ1-6, with 10 bases identical to TRBD1. The germline CDR1 and CDR2 sequences are SGHNT and YENEEA. There are 16 residues in the CDR3. With 5 bases clipped from V and 7 bases from J, the junction kept 8 bases outside the gene matches. The CDR3 protein is CASSTNRDRGNSPLHF. CDR3 nucleotides: TGTGCCAGCAGCACGAACCGGGACAGGGGCAATTCACCCCTCCACTTT.

This clonotype turned up a few times. The CDR3 DNA follows: TGCGCCAGCAGCTTGGGAGGGGAGAATCAGCCCCAGCATTTT. This translates into CASSLGGENQPQHF. The chain is built from TRBV5-1 and TRBJ1-5; weak D call: TRBD1 (5 bases). The germline CDR1 and CDR2 sequences are SGHRS and YFSETQ. The CDR3 covers 14 residues. The ends were cut back, 0 bases at V and 4 bases at J, with 8 bases in the middle. The full variable domain, rest sourced from reference TRBV5-1 and TRBJ1-5, is KAGVTQTPRYLIKTRGQQVTLSCSPISGHRSVSWYQQTPGQGLQFLFEYFSETQRNKGNFPGRFSGRQFSNSRSEMNVSTLELGDSALYLCASSLGGENQPQHFGDGTRLSIL.

A few counts support this clonotype. The V gene is TRBV29-1, the J gene TRBJ2-5; the D call may be TRBD1 or TRBD2 (5 bases each). Germline V gene data show CDR1 as SQVTM and CDR2 as ANQGSEA. Between the trimmed V and J ends, which lost 6 bases and 4 bases, there was a span of 18 bases. This CDR3 region has 14 residues. CDR3 nucleotide sequence: TGCAGCGTCACCTCTGGTTGGGGGTCAGAGACCCAGTACTTC. It encodes CSVTSGWGSETQYF.

At least ten counts were recorded for this clonotype. The chain carries TRBV4-1 and TRBJ2-7; 7 nucleotides line up with TRBD2. V was clipped by 3 bases and J by 2 bases; unmatched bases: 10. The CDR3 totals 16 residues. Germline CDR1 is MGHRA and CDR2 is YSYEKL. The CDR3 loop reads CASSQARGTSAYEQYF. The CDR3 DNA sequence: TGCGCCAGCAGCCAGGCGAGGGGCACTAGCGCCTACGAGCAGTACTTC.

The chain recombines TRBV7-2 with TRBJ2-1; TRBD1 aligns across 9 bases. This CDR3 spans 14 amino acids. V gave up 5 bases and J gave up 6 bases; unmatched junction bases: 5. Germline CDR1 and CDR2: SGHTA and FQGNSA. The CDR3 nucleotides read TGTGCCAGCAGCCCCGGACAGGGGCCCAATGAGCAGTTCTTC. Its translation: CASSPGQGPNEQFF.

In its sample, this clonotype was seen a few times. The rearrangement uses TRBV2 and TRBJ2-7, with D possibly called TRBD1 or TRBD2 (5 bases each). Germline V CDR1 and CDR2: SNHLY, FYNNEI. CDR3 length equals 13 residues. V lost 5 bases, J lost 3 bases, and 11 bases lay in between. CDR3 sequence reads: CASSRDVDYEQYF. The CDR3 DNA sequence: TGTGCCAGCAGTAGGGACGTAGACTACGAGCAGTACTTC. Using reference TRBV2 and TRBJ2-7 for the parts outside the CDR3, the full variable domain is EPEVTQTPSHQVTQMGQEVILRCVPISNHLYFYWYRQILGQKVEFLVSFYNNEISEKSEIFDDQFSVERPDGSNFTLKIRSTKLEDSAMYFCASSRDVDYEQYFGPGTRLTVT.

There are many counts of this clonotype. The V gene is TRBV30, the J gene TRBJ2-1, with D hard to call. There are 14 residues in the CDR3. Germline values: CDR1 GTSNPN, CDR2 SVGIG (reference sequence). Trimming removed 0 bases from V and 7 bases from J, with 13 bases in between. This chain's CDR3 is CAWSVALVGNEQFF. As DNA, the CDR3 is TGTGCCTGGAGTGTAGCACTTGTCGGGAATGAGCAGTTCTTC.

This clonotype was counted a few times. The genes are TRBV4-2 and TRBJ2-2, with TRBD2 matching over 8 bases. Trimming at V came to 4 bases and at J to 3 bases, leaving 4 bases not matched to a gene. The CDR3 contains 15 residues. Germline loops: CDR1 LGHNA, CDR2 YNFKEQ. The CDR3: CASSPFSGDTGELFF. The CDR3 nucleotides are TGTGCCAGCAGCCCCTTTAGCGGGGACACCGGGGAGCTGTTTTTT.

This clonotype turned up a few times. The chain has TRBV10-3 and TRBJ2-5; D ambiguous. CDR1 is ENHRY and CDR2 is SYGVKD in the germline V gene. V was pared by 0 bases and J by 1 base, with 12 bases between. The CDR3 totals 16 residues. CDR3 DNA: TGTGCCATCAGTGAGTCCGGACGGGCCCTCCAAGAGACCCAGTACTTC. Translating gives CAISESGRALQETQYF.

This clonotype has at least ten counts. This rearrangement joins TRBV20-1 to TRBJ1-1, with 11 bases fitting TRBD1. Germline values: CDR1 DFQATT, CDR2 SNEGSKA (reference sequence). J was trimmed by 2 bases and V by 8 bases; bases with no gene match: 16. This CDR3 spans 17 amino acids. The CDR3 region has the DNA TGCAGTTCCTCACCGGGACAGGGGGATAGGAGAAACACTGAAGCTTTCTTT. Translating it yields CSSSPGQGDRRNTEAFF.

This clonotype was counted many times. The J gene is TRBJ2-3, the V gene TRBV19; 10 nucleotides line up with TRBD2. The CDR3 length is 15 residues. V dropped 5 bases and J dropped 0; count of bases not matched to a gene: 2. The germline V gene encodes CDR1 LNHDA and CDR2 SQIVND (reference sequence). The CDR3 loop is CASSPLAGSTDTQYF. The CDR3 DNA is TGTGCCAGTAGTCCACTAGCGGGGAGCACAGATACGCAGTATTTT.

There are many counts of this clonotype. The chain combines TRBV27 with TRBJ2-7, with 7 bases identical to TRBD1. J gave up 2 bases and V 8 bases, and 12 bases lay outside the gene matches. Germline loops: CDR1 MNHEY, CDR2 SMNVEV (reference sequence). This CDR3 region has 15 residues. Written as DNA, the CDR3 is TGTGCCAGCGCAGGGTGGGACAGTAAACCCTACGAGCAGTACTTC. Residues: CASAGWDSKPYEQYF.

This clonotype appeared many times. This chain uses TRBV9 with TRBJ2-3, with D unresolved. V lost 0 bases, J lost 2 bases, and 13 bases lay in between. CDR3 length equals 16 residues. Looked up from germline, CDR1 is SGDLS and CDR2 is YYNGEE. The DNA for the CDR3 is TGTGCCAGCAGCGTAGCTCCTTCCGGGTTCACAGATACGCAGTATTTT. Translating gives CASSVAPSGFTDTQYF.

This clonotype was seen at least ten times. The chain recombines TRBV20-1 with TRBJ2-7; 12 bases align to TRBD2. V dropped 4 bases and J dropped 2; count of bases not matched to a gene: 6. Per germline, CDR1 DFQATT and CDR2 SNEGSKA (reference sequence). This CDR3 has 15 residues. The CDR3 sequence: CSAIFTSGGPYEQYF. The CDR3 DNA reads as TGCAGTGCTATCTTTACTAGCGGGGGGCCCTACGAGCAGTACTTC.

The chain uses TRBV14 and TRBJ1-2; D might be TRBD1 (6 bases). Germline CDR1 and CDR2: SGHDN and FVKESK. This CDR3 has 15 residues. Trimming shortened V by 4 bases and J by 0 bases, and 12 bases separated the two germline ends. The CDR3: CASSPGQTPNYGYTF. The CDR3 coding sequence is TGTGCCAGCAGCCCTGGACAGACTCCTAACTATGGCTACACCTTC.